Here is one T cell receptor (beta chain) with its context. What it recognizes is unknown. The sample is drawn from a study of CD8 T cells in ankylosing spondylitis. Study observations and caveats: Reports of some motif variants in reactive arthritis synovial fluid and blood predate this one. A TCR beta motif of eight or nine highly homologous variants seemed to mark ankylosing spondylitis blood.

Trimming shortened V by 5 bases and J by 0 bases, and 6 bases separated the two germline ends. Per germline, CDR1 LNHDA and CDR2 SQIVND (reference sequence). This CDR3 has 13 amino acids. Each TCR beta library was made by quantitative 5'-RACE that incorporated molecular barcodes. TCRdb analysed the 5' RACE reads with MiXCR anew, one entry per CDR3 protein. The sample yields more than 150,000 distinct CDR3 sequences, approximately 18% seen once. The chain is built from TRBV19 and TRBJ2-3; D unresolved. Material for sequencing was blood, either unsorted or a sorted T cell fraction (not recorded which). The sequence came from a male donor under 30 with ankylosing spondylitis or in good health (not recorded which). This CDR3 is CASSATSTDTQYF. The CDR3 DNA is TGTGCCAGTAGTGCGACTAGCACAGATACGCAGTATTTT.